Below are 13 T cell receptor beta chains sequenced from a single sample in a study of patients and donors after allogeneic stem cell transplantation. MiXCR, applied by TCRdb to the RT-PCR reads, yields one record per CDR3 protein. The sample has about 12,000 distinct CDR3 sequences; approximately 25% are singletons. The sequencing sample was made of blood, either unsorted or a sorted T cell fraction (not recorded which). The receptor source for this set is a human donor who was either an allogeneic HSCT recipient or a stem cell or donor lymphocyte infusion donor (not recorded which). It is not recorded whose cells these are; they may come from a transplant donor.

The V call is TRBV4-3, the J call TRBJ1-2; no definite D call. There are 14 residues in the CDR3. Germline V gene sequence: CDR1 LGHNA, CDR2 YSLEER. Trimming stripped 6 bases from V and 2 bases from J, with 13 bases between. This chain's CDR3 is CASRGEGENYGYTF. In DNA, the CDR3 is TGCGCCAGCAGAGGTGAAGGAGAGAACTATGGCTACACCTTC.

In DNA form, the CDR3 reads TGTGCCAGCTCACCTATAGCCAATGAGCAGTTCTTC. Translated: CASSPIANEQFF. The chain uses TRBV18 and TRBJ2-1; D unresolved. Trimming cost V 3 bases and J 6 bases, with 6 bases left between them. This CDR3 is 12 amino acids long. Per the germline V gene, CDR1 is KGHSH and CDR2 is LQKENI.

There are a few counts of this clonotype. This sequence joins TRBV10-3 and TRBJ2-5; D uncertain. Germline V gene sequence: CDR1 ENHRY, CDR2 SYGVKD. The CDR3 sequence is 12 residues long. The V and J ends lost 0 bases and 6 bases respectively, with 5 bases between them. CDR3 residues: CAISESTQTQYF. The CDR3 nucleotides are TGTGCCATCAGTGAGTCTACACAGACCCAGTACTTC.

The chain combines TRBV15 with TRBJ2-2; 13 nucleotides agree with TRBD2. V lost 3 bases and J lost 7; bases outside the gene matches: 2. Germline CDR1 is LNHNV and CDR2 is YYDKDF (reference sequence). The CDR3 has 15 amino acids. CDR3 DNA: TGTGCCACCAGCAGGGGACTAGCGGGGTACGGGGAGCTGTTTTTT. Its protein product is CATSRGLAGYGELFF.

The V call is TRBV18, the J call TRBJ1-1; D remains unclear. V was trimmed by 3 bases and J by 1 base, leaving 12 bases between them. The germline gives CDR1 KGHSH, CDR2 LQKENI. This CDR3 has 15 amino acids. The CDR3 DNA sequence: TGTGCCAGCTCACCGAGGCGCGATAGGAACACTGAAGCTTTCTTT. It codes for CASSPRRDRNTEAFF.

The chain links TRBV6-6 to TRBJ1-6, with 8 nucleotides matching TRBD1. The CDR3 runs 18 residues. V lost 2 bases to trimming and J lost 5 bases; unmatched junction nucleotides: 11. CDR1 is MNHNY and CDR2 is SVGAGI in the germline V gene (reference sequence). CDR3 in DNA: TGTGCCAGCAGTTACGTCCGAACAGGGGGATTAAATAATTCACCCCTCCACTTT. Translation gives CASSYVRTGGLNNSPLHF.

This clonotype showed up just a few times. The J gene is TRBJ2-1, the V gene TRBV19; 9 nucleotides line up with TRBD2. With 4 bases clipped from V and 0 bases from J, the junction kept 1 base outside the gene matches. The CDR3 extends over 15 amino acids. Germline values: CDR1 LNHDA, CDR2 SQIVND (reference sequence). DNA of the CDR3: TGTGCCAGTAGTAGTAGCGGGAGCTCCTACAATGAGCAGTTCTTC. Residues: CASSSSGSSYNEQFF.

The rearrangement joins TRBV2 to TRBJ1-2; TRBD1 might be the D (6 bases). The CDR3 contains 13 residues. Trimming shortened V by 5 bases and J by 6 bases, and 13 bases separated the two germline ends. In germline, CDR1 is SNHLY, CDR2 FYNNEI. CDR3 loop: CASSQIGGNGYTF. The CDR3 coding sequence is TGTGCCAGCAGTCAGATTGGGGGCAATGGCTACACCTTC.

The genes are TRBV12-3 or TRBV12-4 and TRBJ2-3; tentatively, D is TRBD1 (6 bases). CDR3 length: 13 residues. The V end lost 8 bases, the J end lost 6 bases, and 15 bases lay between the germline ends. CDR3 sequence: CASSYRVGDTQYF. CDR3 in DNA: TGTGCCAGCTCTTACAGGGTGGGGGATACGCAGTATTTT.

This clonotype has only one observation. A much larger clone sits a single nucleotide away, making a read error possible. The J gene is TRBJ1-1, the V gene TRBV7-3; TRBD1 might be the D (5 bases). The V end lost 8 bases, the J end lost 1 base, and 8 bases lay between the germline ends. This CDR3 region has 12 residues. Germline-derived CDR1 and CDR2 are SGHTA and FQGTGA. CDR3 amino acids: CASGHSNTEAFF. The CDR3 DNA follows: TGTGCCAGCGGACACTCGAACACTGAAGCTTTCTTT. The variable domain in full, with the rest retrieved from reference TRBV7-3 and TRBJ1-1, is GAGVSQTPSNKVTEKGKYVELRCDPISGHTALYWYRQSLGQGPEFLIYFQGTGAADDSGLPNDRFFAVRPEGSVSTLKIQRTERGDSAVYLCASGHSNTEAFFGQGTRLTVV.

This clonotype was observed many times. This sequence joins TRBV12-3 or TRBV12-4 and TRBJ1-2; a possible D gene is TRBD1 (5 bases). The CDR3 is 12 amino acids. The ends were cut back, 11 bases at V and 7 bases at J, with 17 bases in the middle. CDR3 nucleotides: TGTGCCTCGGTTCGAAGGGGAGCTGGCTACACCTTC. Encoded protein: CASVRRGAGYTF.

This clonotype came up once. The rearrangement links TRBV15 to TRBJ2-4; possibly TRBD2 for D (6 bases). CDR1 and CDR2 from the germline V gene are LNHNV and YYDKDF (reference sequence). V shed 8 bases and J shed 7 bases, with 12 bases lying between them. The CDR3 consists of 12 residues. The CDR3 DNA reads TGTGCCACCTCTCCGGCGGGGAACATTCAGTACTTC. Amino acids: CATSPAGNIQYF.

This chain links TRBV12-3 or TRBV12-4 with TRBJ1-5, with 9 bases aligning to TRBD1. Trimming removed 5 bases from V and 4 bases from J; junction bases left unmatched: 0. The CDR3 length is 13 residues. The CDR3 nucleotides read TGTGCCAGCAGTGACAGGGGGAATCAGCCCCAGCATTTT. Protein product: CASSDRGNQPQHF.